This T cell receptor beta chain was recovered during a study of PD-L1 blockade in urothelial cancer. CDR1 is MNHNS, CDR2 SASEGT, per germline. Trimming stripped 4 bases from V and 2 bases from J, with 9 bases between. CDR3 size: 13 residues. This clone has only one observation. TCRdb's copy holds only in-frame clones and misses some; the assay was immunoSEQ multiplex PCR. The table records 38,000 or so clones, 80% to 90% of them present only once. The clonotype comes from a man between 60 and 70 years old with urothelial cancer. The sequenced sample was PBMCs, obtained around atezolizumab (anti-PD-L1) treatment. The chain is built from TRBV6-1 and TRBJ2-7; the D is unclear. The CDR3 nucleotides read TGTGCCAGCAGTGCGGGTTGGGCCTACGAGCAGTACTTC. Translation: CASSAGWAYEQYF.